This record looks at one T cell receptor beta chain sequence and its context. Its antigen remains unidentified. The record has no base qualities; no much larger clone is one base away. This sample is part of a study of blood T cells in healthy people across ages (dated by TCRdb to the mid-2010s). Some background on the complete study: Template switching captured roughly one uniquely barcoded TCR beta cDNA molecule per two T cells in model experiments. Using deep sequencing normalized with unique cDNA molecular identifiers, the study measured how TCR beta repertoire diversity changes with age. Donors of different ages were randomly distributed across sequencing lanes to avoid experimental bias. Two additional independent replicas of 1 million unique cDNA reads from the same blood draw were analyzed for two donors (one aged 18 to 29 and one aged 80 or older). The donors were split into four age groups: young (average about 15 years), middle-aged (39), aged (approximately 60) and long-lived (82).

Broader findings and caveats from the paper: There was a strong correlation between observed TCR beta diversity and the percentage of naive T cells measured by flow cytometry. The CMV infection status of donors was not known, potentially confounding age-related changes in expanded clonotypes. The long-lived group showed more naive CD4+ T cells, fewer expanded clones and increased TCR diversity than the aged group, suggesting age selection. Total diversity estimates from one million sequenced T cells were considered lower bounds and underestimates. Bulk unsorted PBMC profiling prevented conclusive comparison of naive and antigen-experienced compartments. Observed TCR beta diversity per million T cells fell roughly linearly with age, and a significant reduction was already apparent by age about 38.

Taken from the germline V gene, the CDR1 and CDR2 loops are SNHLY and FYNNEI. The CDR3 holds 12 amino acids from the cysteine to the phenylalanine. Only the CDR3 DNA is retained, 36 bases long and in frame from the first base. Trimming at the junction amounts to 3 bases on V and 12 bases on J, and the germline ends lie 15 bases apart. The method behind the library was 5' RACE. TCRdb shows the sequencer as Illumina HiSeq 2500. The second PCR ran for roughly 6 to 11 cycles and used a J-beta primer mix along with a sample-barcoded 5' primer. A template-switch 5' adaptor carrying 12 random nucleotides introduced a unique molecular identifier onto each TCR beta cDNA molecule. At least 3 million CDR3-containing paired-end reads were obtained from each sample. The Mint cDNA synthesis kit, primed by a TRBC-specific oligonucleotide, was used to synthesize first-strand cDNA from all RNA. All cDNA was treated with uracil-DNA glycosylase and then went through a first 18-cycle PCR with the universal primers M1SS and BC2_uni_R. Processing in the source paper ran as follows. Each sample was normalized by randomly selecting 1 million high-quality reads, each carrying a distinct molecular identifier. Instead of being binned into consensus sequences, reads that shared molecular identifiers were thrown out. MiTCR, set to a Q25 quality threshold and the strictest error-elimination algorithm, was used for CDR3 identification, clonotype clustering and error correction. A nonparametric unseen species model with Euler transformation was used to estimate a lower bound on total TCR beta diversity. TCRdb ran its own pipeline on the public reads, namely fastp trimming at Q25 and MiXCR clone calling, and kept in-frame beta chains. CDR3 protein sequences are deduplicated, and each keeps its most common genes and DNA. The V and J calls here are based on TCRdb, not the publication. This sample comprises about 640,000 distinct CDR3 sequences, roughly three fifths of them detected only once. The ten biggest clones cover roughly 34% of the sample.

Donors were 39 systemically healthy Caucasian individuals from Russia aged roughly 6 to 90 years. Around 10 milliliters of peripheral blood were drawn from each donor into EDTA-treated Vacutainer tubes. Ficoll-Paque density-gradient centrifugation was used to isolate PBMCs, with at least 7 million obtained per sample. Total RNA was extracted from PBMCs with Trizol reagent, with at least 5 micrograms obtained per sample. For every donor, an aliquot of PBMCs went through flow cytometry to measure the percentages of naive CD45RAhigh/CD27high T cells. What was sequenced was blood. The V gene is TRBV2 and the J gene is TRBJ2-7; a tentative D call is TRBD1 (5 bases match). The receptor was isolated from a man aged 60 to 69 in good health. The DNA is TGTGCCAGCAGTGATTGGACAACAAGGCGGTACTTC. The encoded protein is CASSDWTTRRYF. Where the CDR3 stops, the reference TRBV2 and TRBJ2-7 genes take over; the full variable domain is EPEVTQTPSHQVTQMGQEVILRCVPISNHLYFYWYRQILGQKVEFLVSFYNNEISEKSEIFDDQFSVERPDGSNFTLKIRSTKLEDSAMYFCASSDWTTRRYFGPGTRLTVT.